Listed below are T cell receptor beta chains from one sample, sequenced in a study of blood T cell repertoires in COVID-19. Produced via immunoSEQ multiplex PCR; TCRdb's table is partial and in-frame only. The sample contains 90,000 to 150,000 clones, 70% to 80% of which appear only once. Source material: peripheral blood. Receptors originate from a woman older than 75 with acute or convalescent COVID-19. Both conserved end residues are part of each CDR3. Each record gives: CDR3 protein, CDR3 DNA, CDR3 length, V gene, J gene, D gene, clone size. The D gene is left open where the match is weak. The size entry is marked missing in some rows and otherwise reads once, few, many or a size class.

cdr3_aa: CASSFSQLEETQYF
cdr3_nt: TGTGCCAGCAGTTTCTCACAGCTCGAAGAGACCCAGTACTTC
cdr3_length: 14
v_call: TRBV6-6
j_call: TRBJ2-5
d_call: NA
clone_size: NA

cdr3_aa: CASSQSSTGNYGYTF
cdr3_nt: TGTGCCAGCAGCCAATCCTCGACAGGGAACTATGGCTACACCTTC
cdr3_length: 15
v_call: TRBV7-8
j_call: TRBJ1-2
d_call: TRBD1
clone_size: NA

cdr3_aa: CATSDGSGAHGYNEQFF
cdr3_nt: TGTGCCACCAGTGATGGGAGCGGGGCCCACGGATACAATGAGCAGTTCTTC
cdr3_length: 17
v_call: TRBV24-1
j_call: TRBJ2-1
d_call: TRBD2
clone_size: few

cdr3_aa: CASSVSSGERNEQFF
cdr3_nt: TGTGCCAGCTCAGTTTCTAGCGGAGAGCGGAATGAGCAGTTCTTC
cdr3_length: 15
v_call: TRBV18
j_call: TRBJ2-1
d_call: TRBD2
clone_size: NA

cdr3_aa: CASSLSPQGGSPLHF
cdr3_nt: TGTGCCAGCAGCTTATCCCCCCAGGGGGGATCACCCCTCCACTTT
cdr3_length: 15
v_call: TRBV7-9
j_call: TRBJ1-6
d_call: TRBD1
clone_size: NA

cdr3_aa: CAWRRRGHGYTF
cdr3_nt: TGTGCCTGGAGGAGGAGAGGCCACGGCTACACCTTC
cdr3_length: 12
v_call: TRBV30
j_call: TRBJ1-2
d_call: NA
clone_size: NA

cdr3_aa: CASSLGVAANTGELFF
cdr3_nt: TGTGCTAGCAGCTTAGGAGTAGCGGCAAACACCGGGGAGCTGTTTTTT
cdr3_length: 16
v_call: TRBV7-7
j_call: TRBJ2-2
d_call: NA
clone_size: NA

cdr3_aa: CASSFNNPGTEAFF
cdr3_nt: TGTGCCAGCAGCTTTAACAACCCTGGCACTGAAGCTTTCTTT
cdr3_length: 14
v_call: TRBV7-9
j_call: TRBJ1-1
d_call: NA
clone_size: NA

cdr3_aa: CARDRGSYNEQFF
cdr3_nt: TGTGCACGGGACAGGGGTTCTTACAATGAGCAGTTCTTC
cdr3_length: 13
v_call: TRBV30
j_call: TRBJ2-1
d_call: TRBD1
clone_size: NA

cdr3_aa: CASSVAVRGYGYGYTF
cdr3_nt: TGTGCCAGCAGCGTGGCGGTCAGGGGGTATGGCTATGGCTACACCTTC
cdr3_length: 16
v_call: TRBV9
j_call: TRBJ1-2
d_call: TRBD1
clone_size: NA

cdr3_aa: CASRSTGDNQPQHF
cdr3_nt: TGTGCCAGCAGGTCGACAGGGGACAATCAGCCCCAGCATTTT
cdr3_length: 14
v_call: TRBV27
j_call: TRBJ1-5
d_call: TRBD1
clone_size: NA

cdr3_aa: CASSKGQISNQPQHF
cdr3_nt: TGTGCCAGCAGTAAGGGACAGATTAGCAATCAGCCCCAGCATTTT
cdr3_length: 15
v_call: TRBV6-2/TRBV6-3
j_call: TRBJ1-5
d_call: TRBD1
clone_size: NA

cdr3_aa: CASSFTSGSGRNEQFF
cdr3_nt: TGTGCCAGCAGTTTTACTAGCGGGAGTGGTAGAAATGAGCAGTTCTTC
cdr3_length: 16
v_call: TRBV28
j_call: TRBJ2-1
d_call: TRBD2
clone_size: few

cdr3_aa: CASGQGPEQPQHF
cdr3_nt: TGTGCCAGCGGACAGGGGCCGGAACAGCCCCAGCATTTT
cdr3_length: 13
v_call: TRBV7-9
j_call: TRBJ1-5
d_call: TRBD1
clone_size: NA

cdr3_aa: CASSPSTGVRTGELFF
cdr3_nt: TGCGCCAGCAGCCCCTCGACAGGGGTGCGCACCGGGGAGCTGTTTTTT
cdr3_length: 16
v_call: TRBV5-1
j_call: TRBJ2-2
d_call: TRBD1
clone_size: NA

cdr3_aa: CAWSLRGSAVETQYF
cdr3_nt: TGTGCCTGGAGTCTGAGGGGGAGTGCTGTGGAGACCCAGTACTTC
cdr3_length: 15
v_call: TRBV30
j_call: TRBJ2-5
d_call: NA
clone_size: NA

cdr3_aa: CASSRLNNEQFF
cdr3_nt: TGTGCCAGCAGCCGACTAAACAATGAGCAGTTCTTC
cdr3_length: 12
v_call: TRBV3-1/TRBV3-2
j_call: TRBJ2-1
d_call: NA
clone_size: NA

cdr3_aa: CATSDVAGGPGNEQFF
cdr3_nt: TGTGCCACCAGTGATGTAGCGGGGGGGCCGGGGAATGAGCAGTTCTTC
cdr3_length: 16
v_call: TRBV24-1
j_call: TRBJ2-1
d_call: TRBD2
clone_size: NA

cdr3_aa: CASSHGTVGGELFF
cdr3_nt: TGTGCCAGCAGCCACGGGACAGTCGGCGGGGAGCTGTTTTTT
cdr3_length: 14
v_call: TRBV7-3
j_call: TRBJ2-2
d_call: TRBD1
clone_size: once

cdr3_aa: CASSHTGQGLSNQPQHF
cdr3_nt: TGTGCCAGTAGCCACACCGGACAGGGATTGAGCAATCAGCCCCAGCATTTT
cdr3_length: 17
v_call: TRBV19
j_call: TRBJ1-5
d_call: TRBD1
clone_size: NA

cdr3_aa: CASRPTGTGEYGYTF
cdr3_nt: TGTGCCAGTAGACCGACCGGGACAGGAGAGTATGGCTACACCTTC
cdr3_length: 15
v_call: TRBV19
j_call: TRBJ1-2
d_call: TRBD1
clone_size: NA

cdr3_aa: CASSVDRTGEQYF
cdr3_nt: TGTGCCAGCAGCGTAGACAGGACAGGCGAGCAGTACTTC
cdr3_length: 13
v_call: TRBV9
j_call: TRBJ2-7
d_call: TRBD1
clone_size: NA

cdr3_aa: CASKMDSDFQPQHF
cdr3_nt: TGTGCCAGCAAGATGGACAGCGATTTTCAGCCCCAGCATTTT
cdr3_length: 14
v_call: TRBV19
j_call: TRBJ1-5
d_call: NA
clone_size: NA